This T cell receptor beta chain was captured by sequencing in a study of T cells after yellow fever vaccination. Overall study results and limits: The CD4 compartment and the CD8 compartment contained a small share of clonotypes in common. Most clones from primary vaccination resurfaced after the booster (roughly 96% CD4, around 90% CD8).

TCR cDNA, made by 5'RACE template switching, carried an added universal primer site and UMIs. A single record per CDR3 protein comes from TCRdb applying MiXCR to the 5' RACE reads. There are 180,000 or so distinct CDR3 sequences in the sample; roughly 11% occur only once, and less than 40% lies in the top ten. Trimming stripped 6 bases from V and 4 bases from J, with 17 bases between. Germline loops: CDR1 SGHTA, CDR2 FQGTGA. CDR3 length: 15 residues. This clonotype occurred many times. What it recognizes is unknown. This chain connects TRBV7-3 to TRBJ2-3, with D possibly TRBD1 on 5 matching bases. The sample in question was CD8+ T cells sorted from PBMCs, obtained 15 days after the yellow fever booster vaccination. This receptor was obtained from a man between 18 and 29 years old who received the YFV17D yellow fever vaccine. In DNA form, the CDR3 reads TGTGCCAGCAGTTTTCTCGGTGGGGCCGCAGATACGCAGTATTTT. Protein: CASSFLGGAADTQYF.